Presented here are 22 T cell receptor beta chains from one specimen sequenced in a study of blood T cell repertoires in COVID-19. Here immunoSEQ multiplex PCR was the method, and the copy in TCRdb shows in-frame clones only, minus some. The sample lists tens of thousands of clones, 88% occurring once. The sequencing input was peripheral blood. The receptor source for this set is a human donor in a cohort sampled during active COVID-19.

The CDR3: CASSISASGIQETQYF. DNA for the CDR3: TGTGCCAGTAGTATTTCGGCTAGCGGGATACAAGAGACCCAGTACTTC. The chain combines TRBV19 with TRBJ2-5; 9 bases align to TRBD2. V shed 3 bases, J shed 2 bases, and the junction held 7 bases outside the gene matches. CDR3 size: 16 residues. CDR1 is LNHDA and CDR2 is SQIVND in the germline V gene (reference sequence). The whole variable domain, filled in from reference TRBV19 and TRBJ2-5, reads DGGITQSPKYLFRKEGQNVTLSCEQNLNHDAMYWYRQDPGQGLRLIYYSQIVNDFQKGDIAEGYSVSREKKESFPLTVTSAQKNPTAFYLCASSISASGIQETQYFGPGTRLLVL.

The gene calls are TRBV29-1 and TRBJ2-3, with 8 bases identical to TRBD2. The CDR3 has 15 residues. With V trimmed by 7 bases and J by 6 bases, 15 bases remained unmatched. Germline CDR1 reads SQVTM; CDR2 reads ANQGSEA. The CDR3 DNA reads TGCAGCGCCGCCGCGGGGAGCGGGGGCTCCGATACGCAGTATTTT. Amino acid sequence: CSAAAGSGGSDTQYF.

This clone was counted once. The V call is TRBV18, the J call TRBJ2-1; possible D gene TRBD1, 7 bases. The CDR3 has 16 amino acids. V was shortened by 0 bases and J by 1 base, with 10 bases between the two germline ends. The V gene's germline CDR1 is KGHSH and CDR2 LQKENI. Here the CDR3 reads CASSPPRGTSYNEQFF. In DNA form, the CDR3 reads TGTGCCAGCTCACCACCCAGGGGGACTTCCTACAATGAGCAGTTCTTC. Using reference TRBV18 and TRBJ2-1 for the parts outside the CDR3, the full variable domain is NAGVMQNPRHLVRRRGQEARLRCSPMKGHSHVYWYRQLPEEGLKFMVYLQKENIIDESGMPKERFSAEFPKEGPSILRIQQVVRGDSAAYFCASSPPRGTSYNEQFFGPGTRLTVL.

The gene calls are TRBV18 and TRBJ1-6; TRBD1 aligns across 7 bases. The germline gives CDR1 KGHSH, CDR2 LQKENI. This CDR3 has 14 residues. The junction had 6 bases not matched to a gene; V was cut back by 5 bases and J by 8 bases. The CDR3 protein is CASSTGTDHSPLHF. CDR3 coding DNA: TGTGCCAGCTCAACCGGGACAGACCATTCACCCCTCCACTTT.

The chain uses TRBV10-3 and TRBJ2-5; the match to TRBD1 covers 7 bases. V lost 4 bases to trimming and J lost 3 bases; unmatched junction nucleotides: 2. CDR1 and CDR2 from the germline V gene are ENHRY and SYGVKD. The CDR3 extends over 13 amino acids. The CDR3 loop is CAISAGQKETQYF. The DNA of the CDR3 is TGTGCCATCAGTGCGGGACAGAAAGAGACCCAGTACTTC.

The CDR3 region has the DNA TGTGCCAGCAGCCAAGGACCGCGGCTAGGCAACACCGGGGAGCTGTTTTTT. It encodes CASSQGPRLGNTGELFF. This sequence joins TRBV3-1 (or the pseudogene TRBV3-2) and TRBJ2-2; D gene ambiguous. Trimming pared 1 base from V and 2 bases from J, leaving 14 bases between. Germline V gives CDR1 LGHDT, CDR2 YNNKEL (reference sequence). The CDR3 extends over 17 amino acids.

The chain has TRBV5-8 and TRBJ2-2; TRBD1 matches at 9 bases. Trimming at V came to 0 bases and at J to 4 bases, leaving 7 bases not matched to a gene. Germline V gene data show CDR1 as SGHTS and CDR2 as YDEGEE. The CDR3 runs to 17 residues. This chain's CDR3 is CASSLDYRGQLTGELFF. CDR3 nucleotide sequence: TGTGCCAGCAGCTTGGATTACAGGGGGCAGCTCACCGGGGAGCTGTTTTTT. The entire variable domain, with the rest obtained from reference TRBV5-8 and TRBJ2-2, is as follows: EAGVTQSPTHLIKTRGQQATLRCSPISGHTSVYWYQQALGLGLQFLLWYDEGEERNRGNFPPRFSGRQFPNYSSELNVNALELEDSALYLCASSLDYRGQLTGELFFGEGSRLTVL.

The CDR3 sequence is CASNHIRARSNYGYTF. The CDR3 DNA sequence: TGTGCCAGCAACCACATTCGAGCGCGCTCTAACTATGGCTACACCTTC. The J gene is TRBJ1-2, the V gene TRBV7-8; no clear D gene. Trimming left V 7 bases short and J 0 bases short, with 18 bases between. Germline assignment: CDR1 SGHVS and CDR2 FQNEAQ. This CDR3 is 16 amino acids long.

The sample holds a few counts of this clone. The rearrangement links TRBV30 to TRBJ1-2, with D possibly matching TRBD1 (5 bases). The CDR3 extends over 13 amino acids. Trimming cost V 2 bases and J 3 bases, with 10 bases left between them. The germline CDR1 and CDR2 sequences are GTSNPN and SVGIG (reference sequence). CDR3 region: CAWSRQRDYGYTF. The CDR3 bases are TGTGCCTGGAGTCGACAGAGAGACTATGGCTACACCTTC.

The rearrangement uses TRBV5-4 and TRBJ2-7; tentative D call: TRBD2 (5 bases). The V and J ends lost 0 bases and 3 bases respectively, with 13 bases between them. The germline CDR1 and CDR2 sequences are SGHNT and YYREEE (reference sequence). This CDR3 spans 15 amino acids. CDR3 DNA: TGTGCCAGCAGCTTGGACGGAGGTTCGGGCTACGAGCAGTACTTC. It codes for CASSLDGGSGYEQYF.

The chain uses TRBV27 and TRBJ1-6; D is perhaps TRBD1 (6 bases). There are 15 residues in the CDR3. CDR1 is MNHEY and CDR2 is SMNVEV in the germline V gene (reference sequence). The V gene lost 2 bases and the J gene lost 9 bases, with 14 bases spanning the gap. The CDR3 sequence: CASSLIAGVASPLHF. In DNA form, the CDR3 reads TGTGCCAGCAGTTTAATAGCAGGGGTTGCTTCACCCCTCCACTTT.

This rearrangement joins TRBV15 to TRBJ1-2, with 8 bases matching TRBD1. V gave up 3 bases and J gave up 3 bases; unmatched junction bases: 6. This CDR3 comprises 15 residues. Germline V CDR1 and CDR2: LNHNV, YYDKDF (reference sequence). This CDR3 is CATSRGTGVHYGYTF. The CDR3 nucleotides read TGTGCCACCAGCAGGGGGACAGGCGTCCACTATGGCTACACCTTC.

The CDR3 protein is CASSDPYSYYNSPLHF. The CDR3 DNA follows: TGTGCCAGCAGTGATCCGTACAGTTACTATAATTCACCCCTCCACTTT. V gene TRBV25-1 combines with J gene TRBJ1-6; D unresolved. The CDR3 is 16 amino acids. V was pared by 3 bases and J by 3 bases, with 12 bases between. The germline V gene encodes CDR1 MGHDK and CDR2 SYGVNS.

J is TRBJ1-6 and V is TRBV30; weak D call: TRBD1 (6 bases). Trimming cost V 6 bases and J 10 bases, with 22 bases left between them. Germline V gene lookup returns CDR1 GTSNPN and CDR2 SVGIG (reference sequence). The CDR3 length is 15 residues. The CDR3 nucleotides are TGTGCCTGCATTAAAATGGACAGAGAGTTATCACCCCTCCACTTT. Its translation is CACIKMDRELSPLHF.

This rearrangement joins TRBV5-4 to TRBJ2-1; TRBD2 matches at 11 bases. The germline V gene encodes CDR1 SGHNT and CDR2 YYREEE (reference sequence). The CDR3 runs to 16 residues. Trimming removed 4 bases from V and 9 bases from J; junction bases left unmatched: 12. CDR3 nucleotide sequence: TGTGCCAGCAGCCCAGGTAGCGGGGGGGCCTTGGGTGAGCAGTTCTTC. It yields the protein CASSPGSGGALGEQFF.

In this sample, this clone turned up once. This sequence joins TRBV9 and TRBJ2-1; 8 bases fit TRBD2. The CDR3 covers 16 residues. V lost 2 bases and J lost 7; bases outside the gene matches: 11. Germline loops: CDR1 SGDLS, CDR2 YYNGEE. Here the CDR3 DNA reads TGTGCCAGCAGCGTCGCCCCCCGACTAGCGAATAATGAGCAGTTCTTC. It specifies CASSVAPRLANNEQFF. The whole variable domain, filled in from reference TRBV9 and TRBJ2-1, reads DSGVTQTPKHLITATGQRVTLRCSPRSGDLSVYWYQQSLDQGLQFLIQYYNGEERAKGNILERFSAQQFPDLHSELNLSSLELGDSALYFCASSVAPRLANNEQFFGPGTRLTVL.

The gene calls are TRBV2 and TRBJ2-7, with TRBD1 matching 9 bases. Germline V lookup: CDR1 SNHLY, CDR2 FYNNEI. Trimming cost V 6 bases and J 6 bases; bases outside gene matches: 6. The CDR3 is 13 residues long. The CDR3 sequence: CASRMGQGGEQYF. CDR3 nucleotides: TGTGCCAGCAGGATGGGACAGGGCGGCGAGCAGTACTTC.

The rearrangement links TRBV7-3 to TRBJ2-1; D may be TRBD1 (7 bases). Trimming left V 5 bases short and J 0 bases short, with 17 bases between. Germline values: CDR1 SGHTA, CDR2 FQGTGA. This CDR3 contains 17 residues. The CDR3 DNA follows: TGTGCCAGCAGCCTCACGGGGGCAGGGGGCTCCTACAATGAGCAGTTCTTC. It is translated as CASSLTGAGGSYNEQFF.

The chain recombines TRBV5-1 with TRBJ1-2; D is possibly TRBD1 (6 bases). The CDR3 contains 16 residues. The germline V and J ends were trimmed by 6 bases and 7 bases, with 25 bases remaining between them. Germline V lookup: CDR1 SGHRS, CDR2 YFSETQ. The CDR3 spells CASTSGAFDPLGGYTF. The CDR3 coding sequence is TGCGCCAGCACATCAGGGGCTTTTGATCCCCTTGGTGGCTACACCTTC.

The chain carries TRBV6-5 and TRBJ1-5; maybe TRBD1 (6 bases). V was pared by 6 bases and J by 2 bases, with 14 bases between. This CDR3 region has 15 residues. CDR1 is MNHEY, CDR2 SVGAGI, per germline. CDR3 region: CASSTGITGNQPQHF. The CDR3 region has the DNA TGTGCCAGCAGCACAGGGATCACCGGCAATCAGCCCCAGCATTTT.

The rearrangement uses TRBV29-1 and TRBJ2-3; 9 bases agree with TRBD1. Germline-derived CDR1 and CDR2 are SQVTM and ANQGSEA. J gave up 3 bases and V 7 bases, and 5 bases lay outside the gene matches. The CDR3 length is 13 residues. The CDR3 sequence: CSAGQGRTDTQYF. CDR3 sequence (DNA): TGCAGCGCGGGACAGGGACGAACAGATACGCAGTATTTT.

This chain joins TRBV19 and TRBJ2-7; 7 positions agree with TRBD1. The CDR3 consists of 14 residues. V shed 4 bases, J shed 2 bases, and the junction held 5 bases outside the gene matches. Per the germline V gene, CDR1 is LNHDA and CDR2 is SQIVND (reference sequence). The CDR3 sequence: CASSTQGVTYEQYF. In nucleotides, the CDR3 is TGTGCCAGTAGTACCCAGGGGGTTACCTACGAGCAGTACTTC.